This TCR beta chain stems from a study of blood T cell repertoires in COVID-19. Trimming cost V 5 bases and J 5 bases; bases outside gene matches: 9. The CDR3 spans 14 residues. The germline V gene has CDR1 SGHTA and CDR2 FQGTGA. Data came from immunoSEQ multiplex PCR; TCRdb stores just in-frame clones and leaves some out. The top ten clones hold around an eighth of a sample with 150,000 or so clones, 85% to 90% of them seen once. The source of this sequence is a man between 18 and 35 years old with COVID-19, enrolled during active disease. Specimen: peripheral blood. V gene TRBV7-3 combines with J gene TRBJ2-7; TRBD1 matches 7 bases. The CDR3 DNA sequence: TGTGCCAGCAGCAGACAGGGTAGGGACCACGAGCAGTACTTC. Amino acid sequence: CASSRQGRDHEQYF.